The next 16 T cell receptor beta chains were all read from a single sample in a study of CD8 T cells in ankylosing spondylitis. One entry per CDR3 protein, called by TCRdb with MiXCR from the 5' RACE reads. In the table there are about 250,000 distinct CDR3 sequences, 8.2% of which are singletons. Sequenced: blood, either unsorted or a sorted T cell fraction (not recorded which). These receptors were taken from a female donor with ankylosing spondylitis or in good health (not recorded which).

This clonotype was recorded at least ten times. The chain employs TRBV28 and TRBJ1-4; D possibly corresponds to TRBD1 (6 bases). V gave up 5 bases and J gave up 3 bases, with 7 bases separating them. This CDR3 has 13 residues. Germline CDR1 and CDR2: MDHEN and SYDVKM. The DNA for the CDR3 is TGTGCCAGCAGTACAGGGCCTAATGAAAAACTGTTTTTT. This codes for CASSTGPNEKLFF.

This sequence joins TRBV11-2 and TRBJ2-1, with D perhaps TRBD2 (5 bases). The CDR3 covers 11 residues. From germline, CDR1 is SGHAT and CDR2 FQNNGV. V dropped 5 bases and J dropped 12 bases, with 11 bases sitting between them. The CDR3 here is CASSLGDGQFF. Here the CDR3 DNA reads TGTGCCAGCAGCCTCGGGGATGGGCAGTTCTTC.

This clonotype was counted a few times. The rearrangement joins TRBV7-2 to TRBJ2-1; D remains unclear. The CDR3 totals 12 residues. With 1 base removed from V and 10 bases from J, the gap between germline ends came to 8 bases. CDR1 and CDR2 (germline): SGHTA, FQGNSA. CDR3 region: CASSLDTTEQFF. CDR3 DNA sequence: TGTGCCAGCAGCTTAGATACGACGGAGCAGTTCTTC.

This clonotype was seen at least ten times. The chain links TRBV20-1 to TRBJ1-5; D perhaps matches TRBD1 (5 bases). Trimming shortened V by 4 bases and J by 2 bases, and 9 bases separated the two germline ends. Germline CDR1 and CDR2: DFQATT and SNEGSKA (reference sequence). There are 13 residues in the CDR3. This chain's CDR3 is CSATGGGNQPQHF. The CDR3 region has the DNA TGCAGTGCTACCGGGGGGGGCAATCAGCCCCAGCATTTT.

This clonotype was seen repeatedly, ten times or more. The chain uses TRBV11-2 and TRBJ2-5; D not resolved. Trimming shortened V by 2 bases and J by 4 bases, and 14 bases separated the two germline ends. The CDR3 contains 15 residues. Germline V CDR1 and CDR2: SGHAT, FQNNGV. The CDR3 here is CASSLKGFLGETQYF. Here the CDR3 DNA reads TGTGCCAGCAGCTTAAAAGGGTTCCTAGGAGAGACCCAGTACTTC.

This clonotype was observed many times. This rearrangement joins TRBV6-1 to TRBJ2-1; D might be TRBD2 (6 bases). Trimming pared 10 bases from V and 10 bases from J, leaving 23 bases between. This CDR3 contains 14 residues. CDR1 and CDR2 (germline): MNHNS, SASEGT. The CDR3 loop is CATSRDSPWGEQFF. CDR3 DNA: TGTGCCACGTCCCGGGACTCGCCGTGGGGGGAGCAGTTCTTC.

This clonotype was seen ten or more times. The chain joins TRBV20-1 to TRBJ1-1; no clear D gene. The CDR3 runs to 11 residues. V lost 5 bases, J lost 4 bases, and 8 bases lay in between. CDR1 and CDR2 from the germline V gene are DFQATT and SNEGSKA (reference sequence). As DNA, the CDR3 is TGCAGTGCTCGATTGGGCACTGAAGCTTTCTTT. Its protein product is CSARLGTEAFF.

This clonotype showed up many times. The gene calls are TRBV19 and TRBJ1-2; D is possibly TRBD1 (5 bases). This CDR3 contains 16 residues. CDR1 LNHDA and CDR2 SQIVND come from the germline V gene (reference sequence). Trimming stripped 4 bases from V and 2 bases from J, with 17 bases between. The CDR3 reads CASSKSGQPGNYGYTF. The CDR3 DNA follows: TGTGCCAGTAGTAAATCCGGACAACCCGGGAACTATGGCTACACCTTC.

At least ten counts were recorded for this clonotype. J is TRBJ1-3 and V is TRBV9, with D possibly being TRBD1 (6 bases). Trimming took 8 bases from V and 0 from J, leaving 9 bases between them. CDR1 is SGDLS, CDR2 YYNGEE, per germline. This CDR3 is 13 amino acids long. CDR3 protein: CASGQSSGNTIYF. The CDR3 bases are TGTGCCAGTGGACAGAGCTCTGGAAACACCATATATTTT.

This clonotype was counted many times. The V and J genes are TRBV5-1 and TRBJ2-1; TRBD1 matches 10 bases. This CDR3 comprises 16 residues. After removal of 3 bases from V and 7 bases from J, the junction contained 10 bases not matched to a gene. Germline values: CDR1 SGHRS, CDR2 YFSETQ. The CDR3 sequence is CASSSQPGQGTNEQFF. In DNA form, the CDR3 reads TGCGCCAGCAGCTCTCAACCGGGACAGGGGACAAATGAGCAGTTCTTC.

Notes on this clonotype: A clone one base away is much larger, so this may be a read error. V and J are TRBV12-3 or TRBV12-4 and TRBJ2-2; D possibly corresponds to TRBD2 (5 bases). There are 17 residues in the CDR3. This chain's CDR3 is CASILTLGSEGTGELFF. CDR3 DNA sequence: TGTGCCAGCATTTTAACACTAGGGAGCGAAGGCACCGGGGAGCTGTTTTTT.

This clonotype was observed many times. V gene TRBV12-5 combines with J gene TRBJ2-2; the match to TRBD1 covers 7 bases. Germline CDR1 is LGHNT and CDR2 is FRNRAP. The CDR3 length is 15 residues. With V trimmed by 3 bases and J by 7 bases, 8 bases remained unmatched. The DNA for the CDR3 is TGTGCTAGTGGTTTTGAGGGGGCGATAATCGGGGAGCTGTTTTTT. Translating gives CASGFEGAIIGELFF.

This clonotype was detected many times. The chain combines TRBV7-6 with TRBJ1-2; no reliable D call. The CDR3 extends over 12 amino acids. V gave up 5 bases and J gave up 4 bases, with 8 bases separating them. Per the germline V gene, CDR1 is SGHVS and CDR2 is FNYEAQ. The CDR3 nucleotides are TGTGCCAGCAGCCCCGGACCCTATGGCTACACCTTC. This encodes CASSPGPYGYTF.

This clonotype was found a few times. V gene TRBV20-1 combines with J gene TRBJ1-4; no clear D. The CDR3 is made up of 11 amino acids. Germline loops: CDR1 DFQATT, CDR2 SNEGSKA (reference sequence). Trimming left V 5 bases short and J 4 bases short, with 5 bases between. CDR3 sequence: CSAGFNEKLFF. CDR3 nucleotide sequence: TGCAGTGCTGGTTTTAATGAAAAACTGTTTTTT.

This clonotype was detected ten times or more. The chain uses TRBV7-2 and TRBJ2-7; 7 bases agree with TRBD2. This CDR3 region has 14 residues. Germline CDR1 and CDR2: SGHTA and FQGNSA. Trimming took 0 bases from V and 5 from J; bases not matched to a gene: 4. The CDR3 loop is CASSLAGGADEQYF. The CDR3 bases are TGTGCCAGCAGCTTAGCGGGAGGGGCTGACGAGCAGTACTTC.

This clonotype was detected many times. The chain employs TRBV6-5 and TRBJ2-3, with D perhaps TRBD1 or TRBD2 (5 bases each). Germline values: CDR1 MNHEY, CDR2 SVGAGI. V lost 0 bases, J lost 6 bases, and 10 bases lay in between. CDR3 length: 14 residues. The CDR3 nucleotides are TGTGCCAGCAGTTACTCGAGAGAGGGGGATACGCAGTATTTT. It encodes CASSYSREGDTQYF.